The rows below give T cell receptor beta chains drawn from one sample of a study of blood T cell repertoires in COVID-19. Measured with immunoSEQ multiplex PCR; TCRdb has only the in-frame clones, and not every one. The data contain roughly 200,000 clones, 83% of them singletons. Sequenced material: peripheral blood. These receptors were collected from a human donor in a cohort sampled during active COVID-19. The CDR3 runs from the conserved cysteine through the conserved F or W. The D gene is left open where the match is weak. A row's size may be missing; if present it is once, few, many or a size class.

once	NA	TRBV28	TRBJ2-7	CASRASANLYEQYF	TGTGCCAGCAGAGCCAGCGCGAACCTCTACGAGCAGTACTTC
NA	TRBD2	TRBV4-1	TRBJ2-1	CASSPRTSGGSYNEQFF	TGCGCCAGCAGCCCGAGGACTAGCGGGGGGTCCTACAATGAGCAGTTCTTC
many	TRBD1	TRBV11-2	TRBJ1-3	CASSPDRAAGNTIYF	TGTGCCAGCAGCCCCGACAGGGCAGCTGGAAACACCATATATTTT
NA	TRBD2	TRBV28	TRBJ2-7	CAINSGRADEQYF	TGTGCCATCAATAGCGGGAGGGCCGACGAGCAGTACTTC
NA	NA	TRBV7-2	TRBJ2-7	CASSLAQRSYEQYF	TGTGCCAGCAGCTTAGCGCAGCGGTCCTACGAGCAGTACTTC
once	TRBD1	TRBV20-1	TRBJ1-2	CSASQGGVGYTF	TGCAGTGCTAGTCAAGGGGGCGTTGGCTACACCTTC
NA	NA	TRBV2	TRBJ2-7	CATRRGYEQYF	TGTGCCACACGGCGAGGGTACGAGCAGTACTTC
NA	NA	TRBV27	TRBJ2-7	CASSRDFAYEQYF	TGTGCCAGCAGTCGAGATTTCGCCTACGAGCAGTACTTC
NA	NA	TRBV6-2/TRBV6-3	TRBJ2-7	CASSRTPTYEQYF	TGTGCCAGCAGCCGGACACCCACCTACGAGCAGTACTTC
NA	NA	TRBV10-3	TRBJ2-7	CAIQGVSYEQYF	TGTGCCATCCAAGGAGTAAGCTACGAGCAGTACTTC
NA	TRBD1	TRBV24-1	TRBJ2-7	CATSAGTGGRYEQYF	TGTGCCACCAGTGCCGGGACAGGGGGCAGGTACGAGCAGTACTTC
few	NA	TRBV11-2	TRBJ2-7	CASSLVPGDSEQYF	TGTGCCAGCAGCTTAGTGCCCGGGGACTCCGAGCAGTACTTC
NA	NA	TRBV9	TRBJ2-2	CASTPPGTGELFF	TGTGCCAGCACCCCGCCAGGGACCGGGGAGCTGTTTTTT
NA	NA	TRBV15	TRBJ1-3	CATSLTRGNGNTIYF	TGTGCCACCAGCCTGACGAGGGGGAACGGAAACACCATATATTTT
NA	NA	TRBV6-5	TRBJ1-5	CASSFQINQPQHF	TGTGCCAGCAGTTTTCAGATTAATCAGCCCCAGCATTTT
NA	NA	TRBV4-3	TRBJ1-2	CASSQDPGVYGYTF	TGCGCCAGCAGCCAAGACCCCGGGGTCTATGGCTACACCTTC
NA	NA	TRBV6-5	TRBJ2-5	CASSYGRRQGRETQYF	TGTGCCAGCAGTTACGGCCGCAGGCAGGGGAGAGAGACCCAGTACTTC
once	TRBD1	TRBV7-9	TRBJ1-1	CASSFGQGANTEAFF	TGTGCCAGCAGCTTCGGACAGGGGGCGAACACTGAAGCTTTCTTT
NA	NA	TRBV24-1	TRBJ1-2	CATSNKQSTNYGYTF	TGTGCCACGTCAAACAAACAGAGCACTAACTATGGCTACACCTTC
once	NA	TRBV9	TRBJ1-2	CASSVAGGHNYGYTF	TGTGCCAGCAGCGTAGCGGGGGGCCATAACTATGGCTACACCTTC
NA	TRBD2	TRBV6-1	TRBJ2-1	CASSGGAGGDYNEQFF	TGTGCCAGCAGTGGAGGCGCGGGGGGCGACTACAATGAGCAGTTCTTC
NA	NA	TRBV7-2	TRBJ1-1	CASTSTVNTEAFF	TGTGCCAGCACGTCCACGGTGAACACTGAAGCTTTCTTT